Listed here is a single TCR beta chain. Sequencing was performed with immunoSEQ multiplex PCR; in TCRdb, only in-frame clones are kept and a portion is missing. The sample records approximately 79,000 clones, approximately 84% being singletons. These data originate in a study of blood T cell repertoires in COVID-19. This TCR was recovered from a man aged 50-60 years with COVID-19, enrolled during active disease. Material: peripheral blood.

The CDR3 sequence: CASSLVTSGDNEQFF. Written as DNA, the CDR3 is TGTGCCAGCAGCTTAGTGACTAGCGGGGACAATGAGCAGTTCTTC. The chain has TRBV7-6 and TRBJ2-1, with 11 bases fitting TRBD2. The CDR3 consists of 15 residues. From germline, CDR1 is SGHVS and CDR2 FNYEAQ. Trimming cost V 1 base and J 5 bases; bases outside gene matches: 1.